This T cell receptor beta chain was recovered during a study of CD8+CD57+ T cells in acquired aplastic anemia. About the research overall: The average for DNA from sorted CD4+ and CD8+ cells was 2.5 to 4 ug.

Patients included in sequencing had previously demonstrated CD8+CD57+ cell expansion by flow cytometry. Investigators profiled TCR beta VDJ and CDR3 from genomic DNA template. One entry per CDR3 protein, called by TCRdb with MiXCR from the reads. The data contain roughly 170,000 distinct CDR3 sequences, approximately 48% of them singletons. Whole-study findings and limits: Patients did not significantly differ from controls in CD8+ Simpson's diversity.

For this clonotype: Its specificity is not known.

The CDR3 has 13 amino acids. The germline CDR1 and CDR2 sequences are SQVTM and ANQGSEA. V was pared by 4 bases and J by 6 bases, with 6 bases of the junction left unmatched. The specimen sequenced was sorted CD4+, CD8+, or CD8+CD57+ T cells (not recorded which) from PBMCs. The receptor comes from a human donor with aplastic anemia. The rearrangement links TRBV29-1 to TRBJ2-1; TRBD2 matches at 7 bases. CDR3 sequence (DNA): TGCAGCGTTGTTCCTAGCGGTTTCAATGAGCAGTTCTTC. It translates to CSVVPSGFNEQFF.